Below, 31 T cell receptor beta chains from the same sample are listed, as sequenced in a study of blood T cell repertoires in COVID-19. Method: immunoSEQ multiplex PCR; TCRdb's copy keeps in-frame clones and lacks some. The repertoire holds under 300,000 clones, with more than 75% as singletons. Sample: peripheral blood. These receptors all stem from a woman in her sixties or seventies with active or convalescent COVID-19.

This clone was found a few times. V usage is TRBV7-2 and J usage is TRBJ2-2, with 9 bases lining up with TRBD1. CDR3 size: 14 residues. J gave up 5 bases and V 6 bases, and 4 bases lay outside the gene matches. CDR1 and CDR2 from the germline V gene are SGHTA and FQGNSA. Here the CDR3 DNA reads TGTGCCAGCAGGGGGACAGGGAGAACCGGGGAGCTGTTTTTT. Translating gives CASRGTGRTGELFF. Combining the CDR3 with reference TRBV7-2 and TRBJ2-2 gives the whole variable domain GAGVSQSPSNKVTEKGKDVELRCDPISGHTALYWYRQSLGQGLEFLIYFQGNSAPDKSGLPSDRFSAERTGGSVSTLTIQRTQQEDSAVYLCASRGTGRTGELFFGEGSRLTVL.

Remarks on this clone: Other DNA sequences in the sample encode the same CDR3. The chain uses TRBV18 and TRBJ1-2, with 7 bases identical to TRBD1. Trimming at V came to 3 bases and at J to 6 bases, leaving 1 base not matched to a gene. The CDR3 consists of 12 residues. Germline loops: CDR1 KGHSH, CDR2 LQKENI. CDR3 sequence (DNA): TGTGCCAGCTCACCCACAGGGGATGGCTACACCTTC. As protein: CASSPTGDGYTF.

V is TRBV4-2 and J is TRBJ1-4, with 7 nucleotides matching TRBD1. Trimming cost V 3 bases and J 7 bases; bases outside gene matches: 11. Germline V gene sequence: CDR1 LGHNA, CDR2 YNFKEQ. The CDR3 length is 16 residues. The CDR3 sequence is CASSQKGAGDGEKLFF. CDR3 sequence (DNA): TGTGCCAGCAGCCAGAAGGGGGCAGGGGATGGTGAAAAACTGTTTTTT.

J is TRBJ1-1 and V is TRBV5-1, with D possibly TRBD1 on 6 matching bases. CDR3 length equals 14 residues. CDR1 and CDR2 from the germline V gene are SGHRS and YFSETQ. Trimming left V 2 bases short and J 6 bases short, with 14 bases between. The CDR3 DNA sequence: TGCGCCAGCAGCTTTTCAGGGGATTCCCCTGAAGCTTTCTTT. Encoded protein: CASSFSGDSPEAFF.

This clone has just one count. The chain has TRBV19 and TRBJ2-1, with a tentative D call TRBD2 (5 bases). This CDR3 contains 16 residues. V lost 5 bases and J 0 bases, leaving 14 bases between the germline ends. Germline V gene sequence: CDR1 LNHDA, CDR2 SQIVND (reference sequence). The CDR3 sequence is CASSPRTGYSYNEQFF. CDR3 DNA sequence: TGTGCCAGTAGTCCCCGGACTGGGTACTCCTACAATGAGCAGTTCTTC. The whole variable domain, remainder taken from reference TRBV19 and TRBJ2-1, is DGGITQSPKYLFRKEGQNVTLSCEQNLNHDAMYWYRQDPGQGLRLIYYSQIVNDFQKGDIAEGYSVSREKKESFPLTVTSAQKNPTAFYLCASSPRTGYSYNEQFFGPGTRLTVL.

This clone was detected a few times. The CDR3 loop reads CATETPDGSETQYF. DNA of the CDR3: TGTGCCACAGAGACCCCCGACGGGTCGGAGACCCAGTACTTC. The chain employs TRBV24-1 and TRBJ2-5; D remains ambiguous. This CDR3 is built from 14 residues. Per germline, CDR1 KGHDR and CDR2 SFDVKD. Trimming took off 10 bases at V and 5 bases at J, with 19 bases between the two ends.

V is TRBV10-2 and J is TRBJ1-2; TRBD1 is a possible D gene (6 bases). Germline CDR1 and CDR2: WSHSY and SAAADI. The CDR3 loop spans 13 amino acids. Trimming shortened V by 11 bases and J by 1 base, and 14 bases separated the two germline ends. DNA for the CDR3: TGCGCCGCGGGGGGGGCAGTTAACTATGGCTACACCTTC. Its protein is CAAGGAVNYGYTF.

The CDR3 sequence: CASSLGGYIAKNIQYF. In DNA form, the CDR3 reads TGTGCCAGCAGCTTAGGAGGGTATATAGCCAAAAACATTCAGTACTTC. The genes are TRBV7-9 and TRBJ2-4, with a tentative D call TRBD2 (5 bases). V was cut by 1 base and J by 0 bases, with 10 bases left in between. CDR3 length equals 16 residues. Germline CDR1 reads SEHNR; CDR2 reads FQNEAQ (reference sequence).

This chain links TRBV24-1 with TRBJ1-1, with 8 bases fitting TRBD1. The J segment lost 6 bases and the V segment lost 1 base, leaving 18 bases of the junction unmatched. Germline V gene sequence: CDR1 KGHDR, CDR2 SFDVKD. The CDR3 consists of 19 residues. The CDR3 nucleotides are TGTGCCACCAGTGATTTACATGGACAGGGCGGGTTTTGGGTCGCTGAAGCTTTCTTT. The encoded protein is CATSDLHGQGGFWVAEAFF.

V usage is TRBV3-1 (or the pseudogene TRBV3-2) and J usage is TRBJ2-2; the match to TRBD2 covers 8 bases. Per germline, CDR1 LGHDT and CDR2 YNNKEL (reference sequence). The CDR3 totals 15 residues. V lost 1 base and J lost 4; bases outside the gene matches: 2. The CDR3 protein is CASSQGGGFTGELFF. The CDR3 bases are TGTGCCAGCAGCCAAGGCGGGGGGTTCACCGGGGAGCTGTTTTTT.

The chain links TRBV10-3 to TRBJ1-4; D unclear. V shed 8 bases and J shed 0 bases, with 13 bases lying between them. This CDR3 spans 15 amino acids. In germline, CDR1 is ENHRY, CDR2 SYGVKD. The CDR3 loop reads CAIGGRLATNEKLFF. CDR3 DNA sequence: TGTGCCATCGGAGGTCGGCTTGCAACTAATGAAAAACTGTTTTTT.

The chain links TRBV4-1 to TRBJ1-6, with 9 bases that match TRBD1. The CDR3 is made up of 16 amino acids. The V segment lost 4 bases and the J segment 5 bases; nucleotides outside the gene matches: 6. Germline-derived CDR1 and CDR2 are MGHRA and YSYEKL. The CDR3, as DNA: TGCGCCAGCAGCCCTCCCGGGGACAGGGATAATTCACCCCTCCACTTT. This sequence encodes CASSPPGDRDNSPLHF.

The genes are TRBV9 and TRBJ2-7, with 9 bases fitting TRBD2. Germline trimming cut 4 bases from V and 8 bases from J; bases unmatched to any gene: 13. CDR3 length: 15 residues. Germline CDR1 SGDLS, CDR2 YYNGEE. This chain's CDR3 is CASSPPSGEGRKQYF. The CDR3 DNA sequence: TGTGCCAGCAGCCCTCCTAGCGGGGAGGGTAGAAAGCAGTACTTC.

The rearrangement joins TRBV19 to TRBJ2-7; 10 bases match TRBD1. The CDR3 extends over 17 amino acids. Unmatched junction bases numbered 13, after V lost 6 bases and J lost 2 bases. The germline gives CDR1 LNHDA, CDR2 SQIVND (reference sequence). CDR3 sequence: CASRDEAGTGAPYEQYF. CDR3 coding DNA: TGTGCCAGTAGAGACGAGGCCGGGACAGGGGCGCCCTACGAGCAGTACTTC. Looking up the rest from reference TRBV19 and TRBJ2-7 gives the full variable domain: DGGITQSPKYLFRKEGQNVTLSCEQNLNHDAMYWYRQDPGQGLRLIYYSQIVNDFQKGDIAEGYSVSREKKESFPLTVTSAQKNPTAFYLCASRDEAGTGAPYEQYFGPGTRLTVT.

The rearrangement links TRBV10-2 to TRBJ2-2, with 7 bases that match TRBD1. The CDR3 is made up of 15 amino acids. V gave up 0 bases and J gave up 7 bases; unmatched junction bases: 5. Germline CDR1 reads WSHSY; CDR2 reads SAAADI. Written as DNA, the CDR3 is TGCGCCAGCAGTGAGTCGAGGACAGGCAGCGGGGAGCTGTTTTTT. This codes for CASSESRTGSGELFF.

V gene TRBV7-6 combines with J gene TRBJ1-6, with 9 bases lining up with TRBD1. CDR3 length equals 15 residues. Per the germline V gene, CDR1 is SGHVS and CDR2 is FNYEAQ. The V segment lost 0 bases and the J segment 11 bases; nucleotides outside the gene matches: 5. This chain's CDR3 is CASSLAQDRGTPLHF. For the CDR3, the DNA is TGTGCCAGCAGCTTAGCGCAGGACAGGGGTACACCCCTCCACTTT.

This clone has a single count. This chain joins TRBV2 and TRBJ2-2, with 11 positions matching TRBD1. CDR3 length: 14 residues. Germline CDR1 reads SNHLY; CDR2 reads FYNNEI. J gave up 6 bases and V 7 bases, and 4 bases lay outside the gene matches. CDR3 in DNA: TGTGCCAGCATCCAGGACAGGGGGCCCGGGGAGCTGTTTTTT. Its translation: CASIQDRGPGELFF.

This clone was seen only once. The J gene is TRBJ1-1, the V gene TRBV7-2; 7 nucleotides agree with TRBD1. The trim removed 1 base at V and 7 bases at J, leaving 3 bases unmatched. Germline CDR1 SGHTA, CDR2 FQGNSA. This CDR3 is built from 13 residues. The CDR3 sequence: CASSLGGQFEAFF. The CDR3 nucleotides are TGTGCCAGCAGCTTAGGGGGACAGTTTGAAGCTTTCTTT.

This clone was counted a single time. This chain uses TRBV19 with TRBJ1-4, with D unresolved. The CDR3 is 16 amino acids. Germline CDR1 reads LNHDA; CDR2 reads SQIVND (reference sequence). Between the trimmed V and J ends, which lost 5 bases and 0 bases, there was a span of 13 bases. CDR3 DNA sequence: TGTGCCAGTAGTTGGGGAGGGCCTGCAACTAATGAAAAACTGTTTTTT. It translates to CASSWGGPATNEKLFF.

About this clone: Its ends do not fully match the called genes, so a read error is possible. The chain couples TRBV6-5 to TRBJ1-5; no reliable D call. The CDR3 length is 13 residues. Germline lookup yields CDR1 MNHEY and CDR2 SVGAGI. The CDR3 DNA is TGTACCAGCCGGGAGGGAGGTAATCAGCCCCAGCATTTT. It is translated as CTSREGGNQPQHF.

The V call is TRBV7-2, the J call TRBJ2-2; D not resolved. The CDR3 length is 15 residues. Per germline, CDR1 SGHTA and CDR2 FQGNSA. Trimming stripped 2 bases from V and 4 bases from J, with 11 bases between. The CDR3 region is CASSLPTSGTGELFF. The CDR3 nucleotides are TGTGCCAGCAGCTTACCAACTTCGGGCACCGGGGAGCTGTTTTTT.

The V call is TRBV7-2, the J call TRBJ1-2; D is undetermined. Per the germline V gene, CDR1 is SGHTA and CDR2 is FQGNSA. The CDR3 extends over 14 amino acids. V shed 1 base and J shed 8 bases, with 14 bases lying between them. CDR3 bases: TGTGCCAGCAGCTTAGGAGTTAGTCCGCGGGGCTACACCTTC. Encoded protein: CASSLGVSPRGYTF.

The chain has TRBV7-2 and TRBJ2-2; D remains ambiguous. CDR3 size: 14 residues. Trimming left V 2 bases short and J 4 bases short, with 8 bases between. Looked up from germline, CDR1 is SGHTA and CDR2 is FQGNSA. This CDR3 is CASSLTGFTGELFF. The CDR3 bases are TGTGCCAGCAGCTTAACCGGGTTCACCGGGGAGCTGTTTTTT.

The V call is TRBV6-6, the J call TRBJ2-7, with D possibly being TRBD2 (6 bases). The V and J ends lost 8 bases and 1 base respectively, with 12 bases between them. The germline CDR1 and CDR2 sequences are MNHNY and SVGAGI (reference sequence). The CDR3 is 13 amino acids. CDR3 protein: CASLEGLSYEQYF. The CDR3 region has the DNA TGTGCCAGCCTGGAGGGCTTGTCCTACGAGCAGTACTTC.

The J gene is TRBJ1-6, the V gene TRBV4-2; perhaps TRBD1 as D (5 bases). The CDR3 is 15 amino acids. V was shortened by 0 bases and J by 14 bases, with 17 bases between the two germline ends. Germline V gene sequence: CDR1 LGHNA, CDR2 YNFKEQ. DNA of the CDR3: TGTGCCAGCAGCCAAGAAGGGACTTCCGTTCGGTCCCTCCACTTT. It encodes CASSQEGTSVRSLHF.

The rearrangement links TRBV5-4 to TRBJ2-5; 10 nucleotides agree with TRBD2. The length of the CDR3 is 14 residues. The germline CDR1 and CDR2 sequences are SGHNT and YYREEE (reference sequence). The ends lost 5 bases at V and 3 bases at J; junction bases unmatched: 4. The CDR3 DNA sequence: TGTGCCAGCAGTTTAGCGGGGGGCAAAGAGACCCAGTACTTC. Protein product: CASSLAGGKETQYF. The full variable domain, in which reference TRBV5-4 and TRBJ2-5 provide the parts outside the CDR3, is ETGVTQSPTHLIKTRGQQVTLRCSSQSGHNTVSWYQQALGQGPQFIFQYYREEENGRGNFPPRFSGLQFPNYSSELNVNALELDDSALYLCASSLAGGKETQYFGPGTRLLVL.

The chain joins TRBV18 to TRBJ2-5, with D tentatively TRBD2 (6 bases). This CDR3 contains 15 residues. Germline V gene data show CDR1 as KGHSH and CDR2 as LQKENI. Trimming cost V 6 bases and J 4 bases, with 18 bases left between them. CDR3 bases: TGTGCCAGCTCCCAAGGCGGGGCGAAGGGAGAGACCCAGTACTTC. It specifies CASSQGGAKGETQYF.

The rearrangement links TRBV5-1 to TRBJ2-2; no reliable D call. CDR1 and CDR2 (germline): SGHRS, YFSETQ. Trimming removed 2 bases from V and 1 base from J, with 6 bases in between. CDR3 size: 14 residues. The CDR3 bases are TGCGCCAGCAGCTTTTCCGGGAACACCGGGGAGCTGTTTTTT. The encoded protein is CASSFSGNTGELFF.

V and J are TRBV7-9 and TRBJ1-2, with 10 bases matching TRBD1. In germline, CDR1 is SEHNR, CDR2 FQNEAQ (reference sequence). Trimming cost V 5 bases and J 7 bases; bases outside gene matches: 10. The CDR3 extends over 15 amino acids. The DNA for the CDR3 is TGTGCCAGCAGCATATCGGACAGGGACAGGGGTGGCTACACCTTC. Translating gives CASSISDRDRGGYTF.

The CDR3 DNA reads TGCGCCAGCAGTGAGTCGGGCAGAATGACCGGGGAGCTGTTTTTT. It encodes CASSESGRMTGELFF. The chain couples TRBV10-1 to TRBJ2-2; no clear D. There are 15 residues in the CDR3. V dropped 0 bases and J dropped 5 bases, with 10 bases sitting between them. Germline CDR1 reads WNHNN; CDR2 reads SYGVQD (reference sequence).

The V call is TRBV18, the J call TRBJ1-1; 8 bases agree with TRBD1. This CDR3 region has 14 residues. Germline V CDR1 and CDR2: KGHSH, LQKENI. With 4 bases clipped from V and 4 bases from J, the junction kept 5 bases outside the gene matches. CDR3 in amino acids: CASSLQGASTEAFF. CDR3 nucleotide sequence: TGTGCCAGCTCACTTCAGGGGGCGAGCACTGAAGCTTTCTTT.